The 32 T cell receptor beta chains given below trace back to one sample, sequenced in a study of cytomegalovirus exposure and HLA in healthy donors (dated by TCRdb to about 2017). The library was obtained by the immunoSEQ multiplex PCR assay. The multiplex PCR relied on a mix of 60 forward primers for TCR Vbeta segments and 13 reverse primers for TCR Jbeta segments. In its TCRdb copy, this immuneACCESS table keeps in-frame sequences only and misses some clones. Where compared with another copy, unresolved V genes explain less than half of these, and the others have no known cause. The sample yields around 140,000 clones; roughly three quarters were counted once. Jointly, the top ten make up approximately 1.5% of the sample. The sample taken for sequencing was PBMCs. All receptors come from a woman aged 18-29 years in good health and CMV-seronegative.

This clone was counted a single time. J is TRBJ2-1 and V is TRBV6-5; perhaps TRBD2 as D (5 bases). Germline V CDR1 and CDR2: MNHEY, SVGAGI. The CDR3 runs to 14 residues. Deletions cut 5 bases from V and 5 bases from J, with 13 bases between. Here the CDR3 DNA reads TGTGCCAGCAGTCGGGGTTACCGGGACAATGAGCAGTTCTTC. Amino acids: CASSRGYRDNEQFF.

V is TRBV29-1 and J is TRBJ1-1; D unclear. Germline CDR1 SQVTM, CDR2 ANQGSEA. V gave up 4 bases and J gave up 1 base, with 10 bases separating them. This CDR3 comprises 13 residues. The CDR3 sequence: CSVGEWANTEAFF. For the CDR3, the DNA is TGCAGCGTTGGAGAATGGGCGAACACTGAAGCTTTCTTT.

The genes are TRBV5-1 and TRBJ2-1; 12 nucleotides agree with TRBD2. The germline gives CDR1 SGHRS, CDR2 YFSETQ. There are 15 residues in the CDR3. Germline trimming cut 4 bases from V and 8 bases from J; bases unmatched to any gene: 7. The CDR3: CASSPTSGRYDEQFF. The DNA of the CDR3 is TGCGCCAGCAGCCCAACTAGCGGGAGGTATGATGAGCAGTTCTTC.

This clone came up a few times. The chain couples TRBV6-5 to TRBJ2-5; the match to TRBD1 covers 7 bases. The closer fit of TRBJ2-7 to the DNA end suggests the J call may be wrong. Germline V gene lookup returns CDR1 MNHEY and CDR2 SVGAGI. There are 15 residues in the CDR3. The CDR3, as DNA: TGTGCCAGCAGTTATTCAGGGGGATTCTCCTACGAGCAGTACTTC. Protein product: CASSYSGGFSYEQYF.

In the case of this clone: The CDR3 does not close with the conserved phenylalanine or tryptophan, likely indicating a read error. No DNA is shown, since the ends of the CDR3 on it are uncertain; the CDR3 is the one TCRdb lists. This sequence joins TRBV28 and TRBJ2-7; the DNA was not used to check the table's D call, TRBD1. CDR1 MDHEN and CDR2 SYDVKM come from the germline V gene. The CDR3 numbers 15 amino acids, ends counted. CDR3 sequence: CASSLGGQGLALRFI.

The genes are TRBV2 and TRBJ2-7; D unclear. Germline values: CDR1 SNHLY, CDR2 FYNNEI. This CDR3 contains 12 residues. V was trimmed by 6 bases and J by 6 bases, leaving 12 bases between them. The CDR3 DNA sequence: TGTGCCAGCAGCACGGCAGGTACCGAGCAGTACTTC. Amino acids: CASSTAGTEQYF.

V and J are TRBV5-4 and TRBJ2-7; D gene unclear. This CDR3 comprises 14 residues. The V and J ends lost 0 bases and 4 bases respectively, with 11 bases between them. Looked up from germline, CDR1 is SGHNT and CDR2 is YYREEE (reference sequence). As DNA, the CDR3 is TGTGCCAGCAGCTTGGGTAACACTAATTACGAGCAGTACTTC. It specifies CASSLGNTNYEQYF.

The rearrangement uses TRBV5-6 and TRBJ2-5; 11 bases fit TRBD2. The CDR3 is 16 amino acids. The germline CDR1 and CDR2 sequences are SGHDT and YYEEEE. Trimming removed 0 bases from V and 4 bases from J; junction bases left unmatched: 5. CDR3 nucleotides: TGTGCCAGCAGCTTGGCTAGCGGGAGGATAGTAGAGACCCAGTACTTC. It encodes CASSLASGRIVETQYF.

This chain connects TRBV30 to TRBJ1-5, with D perhaps matching TRBD1 (5 bases). This CDR3 has 13 amino acids. Deletions cut 3 bases from V and 1 base from J, with 7 bases between. The V gene's germline CDR1 is GTSNPN and CDR2 SVGIG (reference sequence). CDR3 sequence reads: CAWRQGSNQPQHF. The DNA of the CDR3 is TGTGCCTGGAGGCAGGGCAGCAATCAGCCCCAGCATTTT.

The V and J genes are TRBV6-5 and TRBJ1-4; D gene unclear. V gave up 6 bases and J gave up 0 bases, with 11 bases separating them. The CDR3 covers 15 residues. Germline V gene lookup returns CDR1 MNHEY and CDR2 SVGAGI. CDR3 residues: CASSRDGATNEKLFF. The CDR3 DNA reads as TGTGCCAGCAGCCGAGACGGAGCAACTAATGAAAAACTGTTTTTT.

The chain is built from TRBV30 and TRBJ1-2, with 10 bases aligning to TRBD1. The CDR3 runs to 15 residues. The junction had 13 bases not matched to a gene; V was cut back by 7 bases and J by 5 bases. Germline V CDR1 and CDR2: GTSNPN, SVGIG (reference sequence). The DNA for the CDR3 is TGTGCCTCCAGGACAGGGGGGGCCCCGAGTTATGGCTACACCTTC. This translates into CASRTGGAPSYGYTF.

In this sample, this clone turned up a few times. The chain couples TRBV25-1 to TRBJ2-7; the D gene is possibly TRBD2 (5 bases). The V and J ends lost 8 bases and 5 bases respectively, with 13 bases between them. The CDR3 extends over 12 amino acids. Germline-derived CDR1 and CDR2 are MGHDK and SYGVNS. The CDR3, as DNA: TGTGCCAGCTGTGGGGAGTGGGACGAGCAGTACTTC. It translates to CASCGEWDEQYF.

This sequence joins TRBV30 and TRBJ2-1; 9 bases line up with TRBD2. CDR3 length: 14 amino acids. The germline gives CDR1 GTSNPN, CDR2 SVGIG (reference sequence). The V and J ends lost 5 bases and 1 base, in that order; junction bases with no gene match: 3. The CDR3 nucleotides read TGTGCCTGGGAGCGGGAGGCGTCCTACAATGAGCAGTTCTTC. Protein sequence: CAWEREASYNEQFF.

The V gene is TRBV7-6, the J gene TRBJ1-1; a weak D match, TRBD1 (6 bases). CDR1 and CDR2 from the germline V gene are SGHVS and FNYEAQ. The CDR3 has 13 residues. V shed 5 bases and J shed 3 bases, with 10 bases lying between them. CDR3 coding DNA: TGTGCCAGCAGCCTGGACAGACACACTGAAGCTTTCTTT. Protein sequence: CASSLDRHTEAFF.

The chain uses TRBV4-1 and TRBJ1-5; TRBD1 agrees at 10 bases. With 2 bases clipped from V and 6 bases from J, the junction kept 4 bases outside the gene matches. Germline values: CDR1 MGHRA, CDR2 YSYEKL. The CDR3 runs 15 residues. The CDR3 sequence: CASSQPGQGSQPQHF. The CDR3 coding sequence is TGCGCCAGCAGCCAACCGGGACAGGGGTCTCAGCCCCAGCATTTT.

CDR3 region: CASSPEVTGGSGANVLTF. CDR3 sequence (DNA): TGTGCCAGCTCACCAGAGGTGACAGGGGGTTCTGGGGCCAACGTCCTGACTTTC. The rearrangement links TRBV18 to TRBJ2-6; 9 positions agree with TRBD1. V lost 2 bases and J lost 1; bases outside the gene matches: 6. Germline CDR1 is KGHSH and CDR2 is LQKENI. The CDR3 runs 18 residues.

V gene TRBV4-1 combines with J gene TRBJ2-7; 8 nucleotides match TRBD1. The CDR3 totals 15 residues. Germline-derived CDR1 and CDR2 are MGHRA and YSYEKL. With V trimmed by 2 bases and J by 5 bases, 8 bases remained unmatched. CDR3 nucleotide sequence: TGCGCCAGCAGCCAAAACAGGGGGGAGGCCCACGAGCAGTACTTC. This codes for CASSQNRGEAHEQYF.

The DNA of the CDR3 is TGTGCCAGCAGCTTAGATGGTGGACAGTACGAGCAGTACTTC. Encoded protein: CASSLDGGQYEQYF. J is TRBJ2-7 and V is TRBV7-8; possibly TRBD1 for D (6 bases). The V gene lost 1 base and the J gene lost 4 bases, with 11 bases spanning the gap. This CDR3 is 14 amino acids long. From germline, CDR1 is SGHVS and CDR2 FQNEAQ.

This chain joins TRBV2 and TRBJ1-4; D might be TRBD1 (6 bases). The CDR3 totals 11 residues. Germline V lookup: CDR1 SNHLY, CDR2 FYNNEI. CDR3 protein: CATRGGEKLFF. In nucleotides, the CDR3 is TGTGCAACAAGGGGGGGAGAAAAACTGTTTTTT.

CDR3 in amino acids: CAWSRGANSYEQYF. As DNA, the CDR3 is TGTGCCTGGAGTCGTGGGGCGAACTCCTACGAGCAGTACTTC. The rearrangement links TRBV30 to TRBJ2-7; D may be TRBD1 (5 bases). CDR1 GTSNPN and CDR2 SVGIG come from the germline V gene (reference sequence). CDR3 length equals 14 residues. V lost 2 bases and J 0 bases, leaving 11 bases between the germline ends.

A single count supports this clone. This chain connects TRBV29-1 to TRBJ2-2; 11 positions match TRBD1. The V gene end was trimmed by 7 bases and the J gene end by 6 bases; junction bases not matched to a gene: 22. The length of the CDR3 is 19 residues. Germline V gives CDR1 SQVTM, CDR2 ANQGSEA. This chain's CDR3 is CSAVGTGGKGIIRAGELFF. CDR3 nucleotide sequence: TGCAGCGCTGTAGGGACAGGGGGTAAAGGAATTATAAGGGCCGGGGAGCTGTTTTTT.

This clone was recorded a few times. This chain joins TRBV4-1 and TRBJ2-4; D might be TRBD1 (5 bases). Trimming removed 1 base at V and 8 bases at J, with 9 bases between. Germline assignment: CDR1 MGHRA and CDR2 YSYEKL. The CDR3 runs to 13 residues. The CDR3 coding sequence is TGCGCCAGCAGCCAAGGCAAGGGGCACATTCAGTACTTC. Amino acid sequence: CASSQGKGHIQYF.

The chain joins TRBV27 to TRBJ2-7; perhaps TRBD1 as D (6 bases). Looked up from germline, CDR1 is MNHEY and CDR2 is SMNVEV (reference sequence). The CDR3 is made up of 14 amino acids. The germline V and J ends were trimmed by 5 bases and 1 base, with 12 bases remaining between them. The CDR3 nucleotides read TGTGCCAGCAGTCTACCGGGACATTCCTACGAGCAGTACTTC. It codes for CASSLPGHSYEQYF.

This clone was seen a single time. This chain links TRBV4-1 with TRBJ2-7; 8 bases are a match to TRBD1. V trimming: 2 bases; J trimming: 2 bases; junction bases outside the gene matches: 5. Germline CDR1 MGHRA, CDR2 YSYEKL. CDR3 length: 15 amino acids. Written as DNA, the CDR3 is TGCGCCAGCAGCCAATCCGCGACAGGGGCCTACGAGCAGTACTTC. This codes for CASSQSATGAYEQYF.

This sequence joins TRBV30 and TRBJ2-3, with D perhaps TRBD1 (6 bases). The V end was cut by 4 bases, the J end by 1 base, with 15 bases between. The CDR3 is 15 residues long. Germline values: CDR1 GTSNPN, CDR2 SVGIG (reference sequence). This CDR3 reads CAWNRDKIRTDTQYF. In DNA, the CDR3 is TGTGCCTGGAATCGGGACAAAATACGCACAGATACGCAGTATTTT.

The rearrangement uses TRBV15 and TRBJ2-6; D call uncertain. V was cut by 6 bases and J by 1 base, with 4 bases left in between. There are 13 residues in the CDR3. The germline V gene has CDR1 LNHNV and CDR2 YYDKDF (reference sequence). The CDR3 DNA reads as TGTGCCACCAGGGCTTCTGGGGCCAACGTCCTGACTTTC. Amino acids: CATRASGANVLTF. Based on the CDR3 plus reference TRBV15 and TRBJ2-6, the full variable domain is DAMVIQNPRYQVTQFGKPVTLSCSQTLNHNVMYWYQQKSSQAPKLLFHYYDKDFNNEADTPDNFQSRRPNTSFCFLDIRSPGLGDTAMYLCATRASGANVLTFGAGSRLTVL.

The CDR3 region has the DNA TGCGCCAGCAGCTCGCCGTTGGGGGAGGGCACAGATACGCAGTATTTT. Encoded protein: CASSSPLGEGTDTQYF. The chain couples TRBV5-1 to TRBJ2-3; tentative D call: TRBD2 (6 bases). Germline V gives CDR1 SGHRS, CDR2 YFSETQ. Trimming removed 3 bases from V and 1 base from J, with 15 bases in between. This CDR3 has 16 amino acids.

This chain joins TRBV4-1 and TRBJ2-3, with TRBD2 as a possible D gene (6 bases). The CDR3 sequence is 15 residues long. Trimming cost V 1 base and J 5 bases, with 13 bases left between them. In germline, CDR1 is MGHRA, CDR2 YSYEKL. The CDR3, as DNA: TGCGCCAGCAGCCAAGGGACTGGCGGGAAAGATACGCAGTATTTT. It encodes CASSQGTGGKDTQYF.

The J gene is TRBJ1-3, the V gene TRBV6-1, with TRBD1 as a possible D gene (6 bases). CDR1 is MNHNS and CDR2 is SASEGT in the germline V gene. The V end lost 8 bases, the J end lost 0 bases, and 11 bases lay between the germline ends. The CDR3 runs to 14 residues. CDR3 sequence reads: CASGDIYSGNTIYF. Written as DNA, the CDR3 is TGTGCCAGCGGGGACATTTACTCTGGAAACACCATATATTTT.

CDR3 DNA sequence: TGTGCCAGCAGCTTGGGACTAGCGGGGCAAGGGGAGCTGTTTTTT. Translation gives CASSLGLAGQGELFF. The rearrangement joins TRBV5-4 to TRBJ2-2; TRBD2 matches at 11 bases. J lost 8 bases, V lost 0 bases, and 3 bases had no gene match. This CDR3 has 15 residues. Germline CDR1 SGHNT, CDR2 YYREEE (reference sequence).

The chain carries TRBV5-1 and TRBJ2-7, with D possibly being TRBD2 (6 bases). The V gene lost 4 bases and the J gene lost 2 bases, with 19 bases spanning the gap. Germline assignment: CDR1 SGHRS and CDR2 YFSETQ. CDR3 size: 16 residues. CDR3 coding DNA: TGCGCCAGCAGCCCGGGACTCCTGGACCCTCCCTACGAGCAGTACTTC. Translated: CASSPGLLDPPYEQYF.

The rearrangement uses TRBV30 and TRBJ1-5, with D unresolved. Germline V gene lookup returns CDR1 GTSNPN and CDR2 SVGIG (reference sequence). CDR3 length equals 13 residues. Trimming took 5 bases from V and 5 from J, leaving 13 bases between them. Here the CDR3 DNA reads TGTGCCTGGCGGCAAAACGGGGATCAGCCCCAGCATTTT. The encoded protein is CAWRQNGDQPQHF.